The T cell receptor (beta chain) under discussion was sequenced for a study of immune evolution from preneoplasia to lung adenocarcinoma. Overall study: HLA loss of heterozygosity: 6% to 7.5% AIS, around 16% MIA, around 33% ADC, none AAH.

Libraries were prepared by immunoSEQ multiplex PCR; TCRdb keeps only in-frame clonotypes and omits some of them. The data contain about 41,000 clones, approximately 79% of them seen just once; the ten biggest clones take up around 4.5%. Study-wide findings and caveats: Normal lung had the highest top T cell clone frequencies. Normal lung had highest clonality; later lesions appeared denser, more diverse.

Patient tissue came from resections in Japan or China, 2014–2017. The CDR3 covers 11 residues. In germline, CDR1 is KGHSH, CDR2 LQKENI. V shed 11 bases and J shed 3 bases, with 10 bases lying between them. Concerning this clone itself: Its specificity is unknown.

The receptor was derived from a person aged 55 to 75 with lung adenocarcinoma. This sequence joins TRBV18 and TRBJ1-1, with D uncertain. The sequenced material came from FFPE invasive lung adenocarcinoma tissue. The CDR3 nucleotides read TGTGCCGGTCGGGGTGACACTGAAGCTTTCTTT. It yields the protein CAGRGDTEAFF.